Listed below are T cell receptor beta chains from one sample, sequenced in a study of shared clonotypes between healthy human individuals. Produced via immunoSEQ multiplex PCR; TCRdb's table is partial and in-frame only. Of around 600,000 clones detected, roughly 95% appear once; the ten largest clones hold about 0.11%. Specimen: naive CD8+ T cells sorted from blood. Receptor source: a woman younger than 45 in good health. Both conserved end residues are part of each CDR3. A D gene is named only where the DNA matches it firmly. The size of a clone is reported for some rows only, either as once, few or many, or as a class for expanded clones.

d_call: TRBD2; clone_size: NA; j_call: TRBJ2-7; v_call: TRBV7-2; cdr3_nt: TGTGCCAGCAGCTTAGTCGGCGGGAGGTCTTCCTACGAGCAGTACTTC; cdr3_aa: CASSLVGGRSSYEQYF
d_call: NA; clone_size: few; j_call: TRBJ2-7; v_call: TRBV6-5; cdr3_nt: TGTGCCAGCAGTGCCGGGGGCGGCTACGAGCAGTACTTC; cdr3_aa: CASSAGGGYEQYF
d_call: NA; clone_size: NA; j_call: TRBJ2-7; v_call: TRBV27; cdr3_nt: TGTGCCAGCAGTTCCCGGGACTGGCTCTCCTACGAGCAGTACTTC; cdr3_aa: CASSSRDWLSYEQYF
d_call: NA; clone_size: NA; j_call: TRBJ1-4; v_call: TRBV2; cdr3_nt: TGTGCCAGCAGTGAAAGTTCCGATCCAACTAATGAAAAACTGTTTTTT; cdr3_aa: CASSESSDPTNEKLFF
d_call: TRBD1; clone_size: NA; j_call: TRBJ2-2; v_call: TRBV9; cdr3_nt: TGTGCCAGCAGCTCACCCGACCGGGGACAGGGGGTCTATTTCGATACCGGGGAGCTGTTTTTT; cdr3_aa: CASSSPDRGQGVYFDTGELFF
d_call: TRBD1; clone_size: NA; j_call: TRBJ2-5; v_call: TRBV5-1; cdr3_nt: TGCGCCAGCAGCAGGTGGACAGGAAACCAAGAGACCCAGTACTTC; cdr3_aa: CASSRWTGNQETQYF
d_call: TRBD2; clone_size: NA; j_call: TRBJ2-1; v_call: TRBV7-6; cdr3_nt: TGTGCCAGCAGCTTAGCGGCGACTAGCGGAAGCTCCTACAATGAGCAGTTCTTC; cdr3_aa: CASSLAATSGSSYNEQFF
d_call: NA; clone_size: NA; j_call: TRBJ1-4; v_call: TRBV7-9; cdr3_nt: TGTGCCAGCAGCTTAGCCCAGTCGGCAACTAATGAAAAACTGTTTTTT; cdr3_aa: CASSLAQSATNEKLFF
d_call: NA; clone_size: once; j_call: TRBJ2-7; v_call: TRBV7-6; cdr3_nt: TGTGCCAGCAGCCCCTTAAGGGGACCAAACTACGAGCAGTACTTC; cdr3_aa: CASSPLRGPNYEQYF
d_call: TRBD1; clone_size: NA; j_call: TRBJ2-7; v_call: TRBV4-1; cdr3_nt: TGCGCCAGCAGCCTAACATCTGGGGACAGGGTTGTCCACGAGCAGTACTTC; cdr3_aa: CASSLTSGDRVVHEQYF
d_call: NA; clone_size: NA; j_call: TRBJ1-1; v_call: TRBV10-3; cdr3_nt: TGTGCCATCAGTGAACTCAGAAACACTGAAGCTTTCTTT; cdr3_aa: CAISELRNTEAFF
d_call: TRBD1; clone_size: NA; j_call: TRBJ1-2; v_call: TRBV9; cdr3_nt: TGTGCCAGCAGCGAGGGGACAGGGGGCCGGGACTATGGCTACACCTTC; cdr3_aa: CASSEGTGGRDYGYTF
d_call: NA; clone_size: NA; j_call: TRBJ2-7; v_call: TRBV15; cdr3_nt: TGTGCCACCAGCAAATTCCCTTTGGAATCCTACGAGCAGTACTTC; cdr3_aa: CATSKFPLESYEQYF
d_call: NA; clone_size: NA; j_call: TRBJ2-7; v_call: TRBV6-1; cdr3_nt: TGTGCCAGCAGCCTGGGAGGTGGGGCGATCTACGAGCAGTACTTC; cdr3_aa: CASSLGGGAIYEQYF
d_call: NA; clone_size: NA; j_call: TRBJ2-5; v_call: TRBV13; cdr3_nt: TGTGCCAGCAGTCCCAGGGAAGCCGAGACCCAGTACTTC; cdr3_aa: CASSPREAETQYF
d_call: TRBD1; clone_size: NA; j_call: TRBJ1-2; v_call: TRBV5-4; cdr3_nt: TGTGCCAGCAGCTTGGAACCGACAGGGGGGAAGCGTGGCTACACCTTC; cdr3_aa: CASSLEPTGGKRGYTF
d_call: TRBD1; clone_size: NA; j_call: TRBJ1-4; v_call: TRBV28; cdr3_nt: TGTGCCAGCAGTCGACAGGGGACTAATGAAAAACTGTTTTTT; cdr3_aa: CASSRQGTNEKLFF
d_call: NA; clone_size: NA; j_call: TRBJ2-2; v_call: TRBV7-2; cdr3_nt: TGTGCCAGCAGCTTTGAAGGCGCAGGCACCGGGGAGCTGTTTTTT; cdr3_aa: CASSFEGAGTGELFF
d_call: TRBD2; clone_size: NA; j_call: TRBJ2-7; v_call: TRBV27; cdr3_nt: TGTGCCAGCAGTTTGTCCAGCGGGAGTAATTACGAGCAGTACTTC; cdr3_aa: CASSLSSGSNYEQYF
d_call: NA; clone_size: NA; j_call: TRBJ1-5; v_call: TRBV28; cdr3_nt: TGTGCCAGCAGTAACCCGGCTCAGTTTTACAATCAGCCCCAGCATTTT; cdr3_aa: CASSNPAQFYNQPQHF
d_call: NA; clone_size: NA; j_call: TRBJ2-7; v_call: TRBV27; cdr3_nt: TGTGCCAGCGGTCTGAGCTCCTACGAGCAGTACTTC; cdr3_aa: CASGLSSYEQYF
d_call: NA; clone_size: NA; j_call: TRBJ1-1; v_call: TRBV7-9; cdr3_nt: TGTGCCAGCAGCTTCGTCTTGAACACTGAAGCTTTCTTT; cdr3_aa: CASSFVLNTEAFF
d_call: NA; clone_size: NA; j_call: TRBJ2-6; v_call: TRBV30; cdr3_nt: TGTGCCTGGGGAGAGGGTAGTGGGGCCAACGTCCTGACTTTC; cdr3_aa: CAWGEGSGANVLTF
d_call: NA; clone_size: NA; j_call: TRBJ2-7; v_call: TRBV5-1; cdr3_nt: TGCGCCAGCAGCTTGGCGGGAGCTAGCGAGCAGTACTTC; cdr3_aa: CASSLAGASEQYF
d_call: NA; clone_size: NA; j_call: TRBJ1-5; v_call: TRBV19; cdr3_nt: TGTGCCAGTAGTATAGGGACATCGCCCCAGCATTTT; cdr3_aa: CASSIGTSPQHF
d_call: TRBD2; clone_size: NA; j_call: TRBJ2-1; v_call: TRBV27; cdr3_nt: TGTGCCAGCAGTCTATCGGGACTATCCTCTGAGCAGTTCTTC; cdr3_aa: CASSLSGLSSEQFF
d_call: NA; clone_size: NA; j_call: TRBJ2-3; v_call: TRBV13; cdr3_nt: TGTGCCAGCAGCTTAGGATTCGGGGGAGGATCAGATACGCAGTATTTT; cdr3_aa: CASSLGFGGGSDTQYF
d_call: TRBD2; clone_size: NA; j_call: TRBJ2-7; v_call: TRBV27; cdr3_nt: TGTGCCAGCAGTTTGATGGCGGGAGAGTCCTACGAGCAGTACTTC; cdr3_aa: CASSLMAGESYEQYF
d_call: NA; clone_size: NA; j_call: TRBJ2-5; v_call: TRBV10-1; cdr3_nt: TGCGCCATACGGGGAGTCCAAGAGACCCAGTACTTC; cdr3_aa: CAIRGVQETQYF
d_call: NA; clone_size: NA; j_call: TRBJ2-7; v_call: TRBV27; cdr3_nt: TGTGCCAGCCGGAAATCGCATAGAGACGAGCAGTACTTC; cdr3_aa: CASRKSHRDEQYF
d_call: NA; clone_size: NA; j_call: TRBJ2-7; v_call: TRBV9; cdr3_nt: TGTGCCAGCAGCGTAGAAGGTGCTCCCTACGAGCAGTACTTC; cdr3_aa: CASSVEGAPYEQYF
d_call: NA; clone_size: NA; j_call: TRBJ2-7; v_call: TRBV4-1; cdr3_nt: TGCGCCAGCAGCCACTTCGTAGGAAGTGGCGAGCAGTACTTC; cdr3_aa: CASSHFVGSGEQYF
d_call: NA; clone_size: NA; j_call: TRBJ1-1; v_call: TRBV19; cdr3_nt: TGTGCCAGTAGCTCTTGGGGGGACGCGACTGAAGCTTTCTTT; cdr3_aa: CASSSWGDATEAFF
d_call: TRBD2; clone_size: NA; j_call: TRBJ2-1; v_call: TRBV4-1; cdr3_nt: TGCGCCAGCAGCCAGACGAGGGCTAGCGGGAGGGCGGAGCAGTTCTTC; cdr3_aa: CASSQTRASGRAEQFF
d_call: TRBD2; clone_size: NA; j_call: TRBJ2-6; v_call: TRBV28; cdr3_nt: TGTGCCAGCAGCCCGGGGGAGGGGCGGGTTTCTGGGGCCAACGTCCTGACTTTC; cdr3_aa: CASSPGEGRVSGANVLTF
d_call: TRBD1; clone_size: NA; j_call: TRBJ2-7; v_call: TRBV2; cdr3_nt: TGTGCCAGCAGTCCGCCCGGGACAGGGGTTTCCTACGAGCAGTACTTC; cdr3_aa: CASSPPGTGVSYEQYF
d_call: NA; clone_size: NA; j_call: TRBJ2-7; v_call: TRBV23-1; cdr3_nt: TGCGCCAGCAGCTATCTAGAGGGTGGGTACGAGCAGTACTTC; cdr3_aa: CASSYLEGGYEQYF
d_call: NA; clone_size: NA; j_call: TRBJ1-5; v_call: TRBV6-1; cdr3_nt: TGTGCCAGCAGTGAAGACAGGACACTAAGCAATCAGCCCCAGCATTTT; cdr3_aa: CASSEDRTLSNQPQHF
d_call: NA; clone_size: NA; j_call: TRBJ2-5; v_call: TRBV7-2; cdr3_nt: TGTGCCAGCAGCCCGGAAGCGGGCATACCTTCCGCTTTCCAAGAGACCCAGTACTTC; cdr3_aa: CASSPEAGIPSAFQETQYF
d_call: NA; clone_size: NA; j_call: TRBJ2-1; v_call: TRBV28; cdr3_nt: TGTGCCAGCAGTTTAAGGCGGGGCTTACAAGAGCAGTTCTTC; cdr3_aa: CASSLRRGLQEQFF
d_call: TRBD1; clone_size: NA; j_call: TRBJ2-7; v_call: TRBV5-1; cdr3_nt: TGCGCCAGCAGCATGGCCGGGACAGGGGTAAACGAGCAGTACTTC; cdr3_aa: CASSMAGTGVNEQYF
d_call: NA; clone_size: NA; j_call: TRBJ2-7; v_call: TRBV28; cdr3_nt: TGTGCCAGCAGTCGTCGACTATATTCCTACGAGCAGTACTTC; cdr3_aa: CASSRRLYSYEQYF
d_call: TRBD1; clone_size: NA; j_call: TRBJ1-2; v_call: TRBV18; cdr3_nt: TGTGCCAGCTCACCTCCCGGGACAGGGTTTCGTGGCTACACCTTC; cdr3_aa: CASSPPGTGFRGYTF
d_call: TRBD1; clone_size: NA; j_call: TRBJ2-2; v_call: TRBV11-3; cdr3_nt: TGTGCCAGCAGCTTAGGGCAGGGGGTTGGCACCGGGGAGCTGTTTTTT; cdr3_aa: CASSLGQGVGTGELFF
d_call: TRBD1; clone_size: NA; j_call: TRBJ2-7; v_call: TRBV28; cdr3_nt: TGTGCCAGCAGTTTATCCAGGGGGCGAGGTGGAGAGCAGTACTTC; cdr3_aa: CASSLSRGRGGEQYF
d_call: NA; clone_size: NA; j_call: TRBJ2-4; v_call: TRBV28; cdr3_nt: TGTGCCAGCAGTGCCGGAGCGGATGGAAACATTCAGTACTTC; cdr3_aa: CASSAGADGNIQYF